A selection of T cell receptor beta chains follows, all from one sample in a study of beta chain features in type 1 diabetes. The repertoire was sequenced with immunoSEQ multiplex PCR; TCRdb's copy has only in-frame clones and lacks some. The sample has about 640,000 clones; about an eighth are singletons. The sample comprised naive CD4+ T cells from blood. The receptors were sampled from a man aged 25 to 40 with type 1 diabetes. Each CDR3 is given with its conserved first and last residue.

TRBJ2-7 TRBV27 CASRGLAGEEQYF
TRBJ2-6 TRBV9 CASSVEPRGDGANVLTF
TRBJ1-1 TRBV6-6 CASSYPQNTEAFF
TRBJ1-4 TRBV30 CAWSPDIGEKLFF
TRBJ1-6 TRBV2 CASVREINSPLHF
TRBJ2-3 TRBV7-2 CASSSPVVGTQYF
TRBJ1-4 TRBV29-1 CSVEDGTGGGEKLFF
TRBJ2-7 TRBV5-6 CASSLDMGGRSSYEQYF
TRBJ2-5 TRBV11-2 CASSYNLMTGGETQYF
TRBJ2-4 TRBV4-2 CASSQRSGGVQYF
TRBJ1-1 TRBV14 CASSQRWTGLNTEAFF
TRBJ1-5 TRBV30 CAWSDQGLPQHF
TRBJ2-3 TRBV5-1 CASNRGDNARTDTQYF
TRBJ2-1 TRBV28 CASRPLTGTSGYNEQFF
TRBJ1-3 TRBV30 CAWSNPGNTIYF
TRBJ1-2 TRBV5-1 CASSLGDRLYYGYTF
TRBJ2-1 TRBV7-2 CASSLDSRVGGEQFF
TRBJ2-3 TRBV27 CASSALKSTDTQYF
TRBJ1-5 TRBV10-3 CASRQGDTQPQHF
TRBJ1-2 TRBV29-1 CSVATGGASGYTF
TRBJ1-5 TRBV2 CASSEQGGGGNQPQHF
TRBJ2-5 TRBV20-1 CSVGHETQYF
TRBJ2-1 TRBV28 CASKIGGMSSYNEQFF
TRBJ1-4 TRBV2 CASTAGEKLFF
TRBJ1-2 TRBV19 CASSSGDRRGYTF
TRBJ2-5 TRBV7-2 CASSSQGDQETQYF
TRBJ2-1 TRBV28 CASSATGLPSYNEQFF
TRBJ2-2 TRBV7-2 CASSLGGRTGELFF
TRBJ2-1 TRBV6-6 CASSYAGQGGYNEQFF
TRBJ1-4 TRBV15 CATSRKSGEEKLFF
TRBJ1-5 TRBV2 CASRGTGAQPQHF
TRBJ1-5 TRBV28 CARDVPQHF
TRBJ2-1 TRBV19 CASSIELYIDEQFF
TRBJ1-1 TRBV6-1 CASSDWSGRTEAFF
TRBJ1-6 TRBV2 CAASLDRVGNSPLHF
TRBJ2-2 TRBV11-3 CASSLDFRGRSGELFF
TRBJ2-7 TRBV5-4 CASSLADDTYEQYF
TRBJ2-1 TRBV11-3 CASRGTDPYNEQFF
TRBJ2-2 TRBV9 CASSVMTPTGELFF
TRBJ2-7 TRBV7-2 CASSLAGQGPTGWEQYF
TRBJ1-4 TRBV5-4 CASSLGSSAEEKLFF
TRBJ1-6 TRBV7-3 CASSLMAGFNSPLHF
TRBJ2-5 TRBV19 CASSHGQGRETQYF
TRBJ2-1 TRBV25-1 CASSERIGTSGVNEQFF
TRBJ1-3 TRBV6-5 CASLPQTGNTIYF
TRBJ1-1 TRBV28 CASSLRRNTEAFF
TRBJ2-7 TRBV29-1 CSVDEGQGPYEQYF
TRBJ1-2 TRBV6-5 CASSNVYGYTF
TRBJ1-4 TRBV2 CASSTTGTNEKLFF
TRBJ1-2 TRBV30 CAWSVSAQGASGYTF
TRBJ2-5 TRBV7-6 CASSPTGGVKTQYF
TRBJ2-7 TRBV29-1 CSVGRSYEQYF
TRBJ2-5 TRBV12-5 CASGQGTAQETQYF
TRBJ1-4 TRBV30 CGGRGGEREKLFF
TRBJ1-2 TRBV7-9 CATPSSPLNSYGYTF
TRBJ2-7 TRBV7-2 CASSPPDRGRYEQYF
TRBJ2-1 TRBV29-1 CSVGRTYNEQFF
TRBJ1-3 TRBV27 CASSSRRDGNTIYF
TRBJ1-5 TRBV4-3 CASSQDHEVSQPQHF
TRBJ1-4 TRBV14 CASSQGVSRRGNEKLFF